Listed below are T cell receptor beta chains from one sample, sequenced in a study of shared clonotypes between healthy human individuals. Clones were sequenced by immunoSEQ multiplex PCR, and TCRdb holds only the in-frame ones, with some missing. The data show roughly 1.5 million clones, with approximately 98% seen just once and roughly 0.42% held by the top ten. Sequencing was done on a sample of naive CD4+ T cells sorted from blood. Receptors were obtained from a man aged 25-45 years in good health. CDR3s leave out the opening cysteine and the closing phenylalanine or tryptophan. D genes are given only for firm matches.

TRBV30,.,TRBJ1-3,AWSVRGVVGNTIY
TRBV2,TRBD2,TRBJ2-7,ASSERTSGSPQYEQY
TRBV29-1,TRBD1,TRBJ2-7,SVRDRLSYEQY
TRBV1,.,TRBJ1-1,TSINRLCSNVNTEAF
TRBV9,.,TRBJ2-7,ASSVGTTTTYEQY
TRBV5-5,.,TRBJ1-5,ASSSGVSNQPQH
TRBV28,TRBD2,TRBJ2-7,ASSQWDISSGRAHEQY
TRBV4-3,.,TRBJ1-1,ASSQDRIFPEAF
TRBV9,.,TRBJ2-7,ASSVGSGPSYEQY
TRBV5-4,.,TRBJ2-1,ASSLVGPAEQF
TRBV28,TRBD2,TRBJ2-7,ASRPRGAGGYEQY
TRBV5-6,TRBD1,TRBJ2-3,ASSLLGTGVTDTQY